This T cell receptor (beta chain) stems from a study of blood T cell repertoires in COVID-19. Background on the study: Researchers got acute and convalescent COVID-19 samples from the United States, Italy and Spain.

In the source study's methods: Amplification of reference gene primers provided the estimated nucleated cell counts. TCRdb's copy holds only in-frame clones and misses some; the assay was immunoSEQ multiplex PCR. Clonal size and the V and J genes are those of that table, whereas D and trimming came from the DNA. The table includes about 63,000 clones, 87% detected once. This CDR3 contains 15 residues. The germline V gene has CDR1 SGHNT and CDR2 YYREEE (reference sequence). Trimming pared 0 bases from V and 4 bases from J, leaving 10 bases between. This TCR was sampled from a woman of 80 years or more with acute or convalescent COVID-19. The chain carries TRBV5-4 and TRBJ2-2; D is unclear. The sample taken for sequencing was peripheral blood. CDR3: CASSLGAQLTGELFF. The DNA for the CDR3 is TGTGCCAGCAGCTTGGGGGCTCAGCTCACCGGGGAGCTGTTTTTT. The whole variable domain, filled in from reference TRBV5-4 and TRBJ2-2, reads ETGVTQSPTHLIKTRGQQVTLRCSSQSGHNTVSWYQQALGQGPQFIFQYYREEENGRGNFPPRFSGLQFPNYSSELNVNALELDDSALYLCASSLGAQLTGELFFGEGSRLTVL.